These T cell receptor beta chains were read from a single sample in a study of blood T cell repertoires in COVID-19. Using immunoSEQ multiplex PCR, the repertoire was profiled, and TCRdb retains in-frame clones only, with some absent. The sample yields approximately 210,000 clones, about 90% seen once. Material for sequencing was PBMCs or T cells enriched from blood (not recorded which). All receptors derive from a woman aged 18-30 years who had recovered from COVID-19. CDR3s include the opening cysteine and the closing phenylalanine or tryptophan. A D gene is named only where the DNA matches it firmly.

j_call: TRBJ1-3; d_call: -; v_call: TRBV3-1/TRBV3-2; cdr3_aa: CASSQDHLPGNTIYF
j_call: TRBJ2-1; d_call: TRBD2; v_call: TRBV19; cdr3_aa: CATQTSGGVLEQFF
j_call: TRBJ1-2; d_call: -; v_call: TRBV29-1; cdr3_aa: CSVNGAGLRGYTF
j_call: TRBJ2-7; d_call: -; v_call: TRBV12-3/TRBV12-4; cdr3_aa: CASSPSTYEQYF
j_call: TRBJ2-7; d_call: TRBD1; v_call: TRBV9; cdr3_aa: CASSVATGGYEQYF
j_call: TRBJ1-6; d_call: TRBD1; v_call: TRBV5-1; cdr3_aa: CASSLLSEGADSPLHF
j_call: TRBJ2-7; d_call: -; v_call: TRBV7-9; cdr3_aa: CASSLRSTYEQYF
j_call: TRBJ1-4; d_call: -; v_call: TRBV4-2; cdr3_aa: CASSQGQSNEKLFF
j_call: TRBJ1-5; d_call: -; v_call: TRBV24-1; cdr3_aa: CATSPAGGPNQPQHF
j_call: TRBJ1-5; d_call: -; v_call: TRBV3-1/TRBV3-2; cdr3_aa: CASSLGQKPQHF
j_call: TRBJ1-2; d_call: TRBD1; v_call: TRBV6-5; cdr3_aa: CASRRGTGNYGYTF
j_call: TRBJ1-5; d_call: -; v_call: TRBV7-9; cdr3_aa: CASSLEGPYRPQHF
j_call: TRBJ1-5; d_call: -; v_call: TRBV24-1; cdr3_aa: CATSDGQGISGNQPQHF
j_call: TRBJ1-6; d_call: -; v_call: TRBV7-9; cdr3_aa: CASSSVDRKNSPLHF
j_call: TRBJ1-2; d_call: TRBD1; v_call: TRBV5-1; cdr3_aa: CASSADRGYGYTF
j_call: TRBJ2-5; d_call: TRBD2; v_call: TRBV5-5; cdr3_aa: CASSRRTGLAGAEETQYF
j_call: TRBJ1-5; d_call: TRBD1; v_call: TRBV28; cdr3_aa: CASSSPGQGVNGQPQHF
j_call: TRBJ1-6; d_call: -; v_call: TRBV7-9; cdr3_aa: CASSLEYYNSPLHF
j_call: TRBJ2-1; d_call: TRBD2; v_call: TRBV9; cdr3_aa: CASSLRLAGGPMDEQFF
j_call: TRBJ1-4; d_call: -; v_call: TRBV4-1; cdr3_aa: CASSQGRLEKLFF
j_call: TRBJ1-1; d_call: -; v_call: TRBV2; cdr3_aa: CASSEVQGVGFEAFF
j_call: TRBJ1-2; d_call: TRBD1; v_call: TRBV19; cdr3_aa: CASSSPGQGANGYTF
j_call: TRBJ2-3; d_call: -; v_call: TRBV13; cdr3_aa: CASSFSGGSSTDTQYF
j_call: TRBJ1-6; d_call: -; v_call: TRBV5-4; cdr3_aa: CASSVDGPSPLHF
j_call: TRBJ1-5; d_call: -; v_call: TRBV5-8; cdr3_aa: CASSPSSRANQPQHF
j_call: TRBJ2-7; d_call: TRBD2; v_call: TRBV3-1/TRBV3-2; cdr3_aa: CASSPVAGISYEQYF
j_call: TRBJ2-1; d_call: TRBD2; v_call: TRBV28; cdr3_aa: CATYGGGPHNEQFF
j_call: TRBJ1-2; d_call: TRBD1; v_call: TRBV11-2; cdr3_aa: CASSLDRGYGYTF
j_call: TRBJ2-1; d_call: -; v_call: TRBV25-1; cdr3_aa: CASSGGSSYNEQFF
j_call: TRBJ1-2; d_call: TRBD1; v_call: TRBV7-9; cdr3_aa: CASSLPRTGGEERYGYTF
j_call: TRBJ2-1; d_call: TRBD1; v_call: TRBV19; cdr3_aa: CASSKGQAYNEQFF
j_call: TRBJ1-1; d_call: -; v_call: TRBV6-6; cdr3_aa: CASSPVRGTEAFF
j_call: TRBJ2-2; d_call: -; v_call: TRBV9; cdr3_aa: CASSDPGGPQETNTGELFF
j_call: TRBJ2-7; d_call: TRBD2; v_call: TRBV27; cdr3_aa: CASSISGGRDEQYF
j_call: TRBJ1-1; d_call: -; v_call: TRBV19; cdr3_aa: CASEDGPGNTEAFF
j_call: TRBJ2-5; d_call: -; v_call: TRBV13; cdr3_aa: CASSLAGGDQETQYF
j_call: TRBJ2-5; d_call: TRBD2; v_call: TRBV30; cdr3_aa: CAWSFGGARETQYF
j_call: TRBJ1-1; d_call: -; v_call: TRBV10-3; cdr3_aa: CAIRKAGEGTEAFF
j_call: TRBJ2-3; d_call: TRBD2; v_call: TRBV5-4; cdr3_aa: CASSSLLAGAITDTQYF
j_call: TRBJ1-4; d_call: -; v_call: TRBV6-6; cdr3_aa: CASRWESGEKLFF
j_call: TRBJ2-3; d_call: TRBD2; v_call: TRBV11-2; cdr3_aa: CASSFDPGGSLVSTDTQYF
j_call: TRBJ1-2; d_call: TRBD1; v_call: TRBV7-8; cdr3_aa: CASSLGGQTLNGYTF
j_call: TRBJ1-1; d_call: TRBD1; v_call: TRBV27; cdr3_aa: CASRDRNLLTNTEAFF
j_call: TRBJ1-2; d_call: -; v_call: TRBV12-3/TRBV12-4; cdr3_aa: CASITDSYGYTF
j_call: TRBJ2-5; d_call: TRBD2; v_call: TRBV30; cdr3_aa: CAWRGGIEQTQYF
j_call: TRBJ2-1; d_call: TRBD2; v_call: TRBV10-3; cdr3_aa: CAISESIAGTSGGGQFF
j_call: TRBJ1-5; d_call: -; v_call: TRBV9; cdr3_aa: CASSVGGNSNQPQHF